This TCR beta chain was obtained from a study of T cells in Graves' hyperthyroidism and ophthalmopathy. Amplification of TCR beta CDR3 regions used RNA as the template. RT-PCR in the first round (using the HTBI primer set) targeted the TCR CDR3. TCRdb ran MiXCR on the multiplex PCR reads and lists one entry per CDR3 protein. The data show fewer than 550,000 distinct CDR3 sequences, 24% seen once. Comment on this clonotype: Its antigen is unidentified. Compared with germline, one end of the junction differs, possibly owing to a read error.

Diagnosis relied on clinical symptoms, serum thyroxine and TRAb, thyroid ultrasound and orbital computed tomography. Study outcomes and limitations: Stable hyperthyroidism was separated from ophthalmopathy by a model based on 13 V-J features. Before onset, ophthalmopathy was predicted by the model a median approximately 6.7 months earlier. Most clonotypes that expanded in the thyroid above 0.001 also showed up in blood.

The CDR3 has 16 residues. CDR1 is MGHRA, CDR2 YSYEKL, per germline. The sequence came from a woman aged 25 to 45 with Graves' ophthalmopathy. Material: blood. The chain recombines TRBV4-1 with TRBJ2-4, with D possibly being TRBD1 or TRBD2 (5 bases each). The DNA of the CDR3 is TGCGCCAGCAGCCAGGCCGGCAGGGCGAGGGGAGACATTAAGTACTTC. It yields the protein CASSQAGRARGDIKYF.